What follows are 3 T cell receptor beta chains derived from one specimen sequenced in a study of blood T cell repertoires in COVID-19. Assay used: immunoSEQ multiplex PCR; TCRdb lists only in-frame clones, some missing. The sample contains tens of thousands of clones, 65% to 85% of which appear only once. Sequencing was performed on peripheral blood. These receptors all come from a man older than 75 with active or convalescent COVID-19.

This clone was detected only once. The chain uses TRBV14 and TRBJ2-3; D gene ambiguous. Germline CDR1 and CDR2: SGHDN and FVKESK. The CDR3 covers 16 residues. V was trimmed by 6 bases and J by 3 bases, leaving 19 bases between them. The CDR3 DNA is TGTGCCAGCAGTCGACGGCTAGACGTTGGTACAGATACGCAGTATTTT. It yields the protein CASSRRLDVGTDTQYF.

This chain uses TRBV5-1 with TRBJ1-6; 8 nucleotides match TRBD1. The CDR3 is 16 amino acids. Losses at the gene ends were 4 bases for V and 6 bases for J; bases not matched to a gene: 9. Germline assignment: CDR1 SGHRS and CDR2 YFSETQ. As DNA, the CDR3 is TGCGCCAGCAGCCCTCATTCGGACAGGGCTAATTCACCCCTCCACTTT. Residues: CASSPHSDRANSPLHF.

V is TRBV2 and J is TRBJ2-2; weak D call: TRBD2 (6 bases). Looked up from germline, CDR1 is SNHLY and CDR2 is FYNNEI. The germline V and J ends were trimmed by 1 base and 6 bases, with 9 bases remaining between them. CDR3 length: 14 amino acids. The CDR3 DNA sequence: TGTGCCAGCAGTGAAGGCGGGGTTCCCGGGGAGCTGTTTTTT. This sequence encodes CASSEGGVPGELFF.